These T cell receptor beta chains were read from a single sample in a study of blood T cell repertoires in COVID-19. The repertoire was sequenced with immunoSEQ multiplex PCR; TCRdb's copy has only in-frame clones and lacks some. Among about 200,000 clones listed, approximately 81% were seen once. Input material: PBMCs or T cells enriched from blood (not recorded which). The receptor set was obtained from a woman aged 45-65 years with acute COVID-19. Both conserved end residues are part of each CDR3. Fields, in order: V gene, D gene, J gene, clone size, CDR3 DNA, CDR3 protein. D genes are given only for firm matches. The size field is filled for only some rows; it gives once, few, many or a size class.

V gene: TRBV12-3/TRBV12-4
D gene: .
J gene: TRBJ1-2
clone size: .
CDR3 DNA: TGTGCCAGCAGACCGGTGTGGGGCGATGGCTACACCTTC
CDR3 protein: CASRPVWGDGYTF

V gene: TRBV19
D gene: TRBD2
J gene: TRBJ2-1
clone size: .
CDR3 DNA: TGTGCCAGTAGTTCGAGAAGCGGGGGGGGCTACAATGAGCAGTTCTTC
CDR3 protein: CASSSRSGGGYNEQFF

V gene: TRBV5-4
D gene: .
J gene: TRBJ1-2
clone size: .
CDR3 DNA: TGTGCCAGCAGCTTGGACACCAATGGCTACACCTTC
CDR3 protein: CASSLDTNGYTF

V gene: TRBV19
D gene: TRBD1
J gene: TRBJ1-6
clone size: .
CDR3 DNA: TGTGCCAGTAGTAACACAGGGGGGAATTCACCCCTCCACTTT
CDR3 protein: CASSNTGGNSPLHF

V gene: TRBV5-1
D gene: TRBD1
J gene: TRBJ1-2
clone size: .
CDR3 DNA: TGCGCCAGCACCTCCGGGGCAGGGGGCCCTTATAACTATGGCTACACCTTC
CDR3 protein: CASTSGAGGPYNYGYTF

V gene: TRBV6-5
D gene: .
J gene: TRBJ2-7
clone size: once
CDR3 DNA: TGTGCCAGCAGATCGTCCGGTCGCTCCTACGAGCAGTACTTC
CDR3 protein: CASRSSGRSYEQYF

V gene: TRBV7-9
D gene: TRBD1
J gene: TRBJ1-2
clone size: .
CDR3 DNA: TGTGCCAGCAGCCAAAGCTTAAAACCCCGGGACAGCCTCTATGGCTACACCTTC
CDR3 protein: CASSQSLKPRDSLYGYTF

V gene: TRBV5-8
D gene: .
J gene: TRBJ1-5
clone size: .
CDR3 DNA: TGTGCCAGCAGCTTTACTATTGTGGCGGCCGATAGCAATCAGCCCCAGCATTTT
CDR3 protein: CASSFTIVAADSNQPQHF

V gene: TRBV4-1
D gene: TRBD1
J gene: TRBJ1-4
clone size: .
CDR3 DNA: TGCGCCAGCAGCCAAGGGCGACAGGGCGTAGAAAAACTGTTTTTT
CDR3 protein: CASSQGRQGVEKLFF

V gene: TRBV6-5
D gene: TRBD2
J gene: TRBJ2-7
clone size: once
CDR3 DNA: TGTGCCAGCAGGGATAGCGGGAGGATTACCTACGAGCAGTACTTC
CDR3 protein: CASRDSGRITYEQYF

V gene: TRBV3-1/TRBV3-2
D gene: .
J gene: TRBJ1-2
clone size: .
CDR3 DNA: TGTGCCAGCAGCCAAGAACAAGTCCGTGGCTACACCTTC
CDR3 protein: CASSQEQVRGYTF

V gene: TRBV3-1/TRBV3-2
D gene: TRBD1
J gene: TRBJ1-6
clone size: few
CDR3 DNA: TGTGCCAGCAGCATCCGGGACAGGAAGGATTCACCCCTCCACTTT
CDR3 protein: CASSIRDRKDSPLHF

V gene: TRBV10-1
D gene: TRBD2
J gene: TRBJ2-7
clone size: few
CDR3 DNA: TGCGCCAGCAGTGAGTGGCGGGGGGCGGGGGAGCAGTACTTC
CDR3 protein: CASSEWRGAGEQYF

V gene: TRBV4-3
D gene: .
J gene: TRBJ1-3
clone size: .
CDR3 DNA: TGCGCCAGCAGCCAAGAAGGGGGGGGCGGAAACACCATATATTTT
CDR3 protein: CASSQEGGGGNTIYF

V gene: TRBV7-2
D gene: .
J gene: TRBJ1-2
clone size: few
CDR3 DNA: TGTGCCAGCAGCCCCTACCTTGTCGATAACTATGGCTACACCTTC
CDR3 protein: CASSPYLVDNYGYTF

V gene: TRBV6-5
D gene: .
J gene: TRBJ1-2
clone size: .
CDR3 DNA: TGTGCCAGCAGCCGCGGCGGACAGTCTAACTATGGCTACACCTTC
CDR3 protein: CASSRGGQSNYGYTF

V gene: TRBV6-5
D gene: .
J gene: TRBJ2-1
clone size: .
CDR3 DNA: TGTGCCAGCCTGAGGGGGGGACCCTACAATGAGCAGTTCTTC
CDR3 protein: CASLRGGPYNEQFF

V gene: TRBV5-1
D gene: TRBD1
J gene: TRBJ2-7
clone size: once
CDR3 DNA: TGCGCCAGCAGCTTGGGGACAGGGCGGGACGAGCAGTACTTC
CDR3 protein: CASSLGTGRDEQYF

V gene: TRBV7-2
D gene: .
J gene: TRBJ2-3
clone size: .
CDR3 DNA: TGTGCCAGCAGCGTCCGTGTCGTGGGGGGACCCACAGATACGCAGTATTTT
CDR3 protein: CASSVRVVGGPTDTQYF

V gene: TRBV5-4
D gene: .
J gene: TRBJ1-2
clone size: .
CDR3 DNA: TGTGCCAGCAGCCTGGGTTGGGCCGCTCACTATGGCTACACCTTC
CDR3 protein: CASSLGWAAHYGYTF

V gene: TRBV19
D gene: .
J gene: TRBJ1-5
clone size: .
CDR3 DNA: TGTGCCAGTAGTAACACAGGGATAGGCAATCAGCCCCAGCATTTT
CDR3 protein: CASSNTGIGNQPQHF

V gene: TRBV6-4
D gene: .
J gene: TRBJ2-7
clone size: .
CDR3 DNA: TGTGCCAGCAGTCCGCCCTGGGGAGCAAGGCAGTACTTC
CDR3 protein: CASSPPWGARQYF

V gene: TRBV7-9
D gene: TRBD1
J gene: TRBJ1-4
clone size: .
CDR3 DNA: TGTGCCAGCAGCGAGAGGACAGGTGAAAAACTGTTTTTT
CDR3 protein: CASSERTGEKLFF

V gene: TRBV30
D gene: TRBD1
J gene: TRBJ1-4
clone size: .
CDR3 DNA: TGTGCCTGGAGTGGACAGGGGGTTAATGAAAAACTGTTTTTT
CDR3 protein: CAWSGQGVNEKLFF

V gene: TRBV6-5
D gene: .
J gene: TRBJ2-1
clone size: .
CDR3 DNA: TGTGCCAGCATGTCCGTCGACAATGAGCAGTTCTTC
CDR3 protein: CASMSVDNEQFF

V gene: TRBV4-1
D gene: .
J gene: TRBJ1-5
clone size: .
CDR3 DNA: TGCGCCAGCAGCCAATTTGGACACAGCAGCAATCAGCCCCAGCATTTT
CDR3 protein: CASSQFGHSSNQPQHF

V gene: TRBV30
D gene: TRBD1
J gene: TRBJ1-6
clone size: .
CDR3 DNA: TGTGCCTGGAGTATTGGACAGGGGTTTAATTCACCCCTCCACTTT
CDR3 protein: CAWSIGQGFNSPLHF

V gene: TRBV9
D gene: .
J gene: TRBJ2-3
clone size: .
CDR3 DNA: TGTGCCAGCAGCGAGACAGCCGCGACGCAGTATTTT
CDR3 protein: CASSETAATQYF

V gene: TRBV7-9
D gene: TRBD1
J gene: TRBJ2-1
clone size: few
CDR3 DNA: TGTGCCAGCAGCGTTACAGGGGTCAATGAGCAGTTCTTC
CDR3 protein: CASSVTGVNEQFF

V gene: TRBV6-6
D gene: TRBD1
J gene: TRBJ2-3
clone size: .
CDR3 DNA: TGTGCCAGCAGTTTACCCGGGACAGGGGGCGTCGATACGCAGTATTTT
CDR3 protein: CASSLPGTGGVDTQYF

V gene: TRBV2
D gene: .
J gene: TRBJ1-6
clone size: .
CDR3 DNA: TGTGCCAGCAGTGAAGGCAGGGCTTACACACCCCTCCACTTT
CDR3 protein: CASSEGRAYTPLHF

V gene: TRBV18
D gene: .
J gene: TRBJ1-4
clone size: few
CDR3 DNA: TGTGCCAGCTCAGCCCAGGGTCTAACTAATGAAAAACTGTTTTTT
CDR3 protein: CASSAQGLTNEKLFF

V gene: TRBV2
D gene: TRBD2
J gene: TRBJ2-2
clone size: few
CDR3 DNA: TGTGCCAGCAGTCTTCTCGGGGGCTCTAGCGGGAGCCAAGCCGGGGAGCTGTTTTTT
CDR3 protein: CASSLLGGSSGSQAGELFF

V gene: TRBV2
D gene: TRBD1
J gene: TRBJ1-4
clone size: .
CDR3 DNA: TGTGCCAGCATCCGGGACAGGGGGCCGTACGGTGAAAAACTGTTTTTT
CDR3 protein: CASIRDRGPYGEKLFF

V gene: TRBV27
D gene: TRBD1
J gene: TRBJ2-5
clone size: .
CDR3 DNA: TGTGCCAGCAGTCCGAGGACAGGGGGCGAAGAGACCCAGTACTTC
CDR3 protein: CASSPRTGGEETQYF